These 8 T cell receptor beta chains originate from one sample sequenced in a study of cytomegalovirus exposure and HLA in healthy donors. Use of 60 Vbeta and 13 Jbeta primers characterized the PCR. TCRdb's copy holds only in-frame clones and misses some; the assay was immunoSEQ multiplex PCR. The sample includes roughly 42,000 clones. The sequenced material came from PBMCs. Receptor source: a man aged 25 to 45 in good health and CMV-seronegative.

V and J are TRBV5-1 and TRBJ2-2, with TRBD2 identical over 7 bases. The CDR3 sequence is 18 residues long. Trimming cost V 4 bases and J 1 base; bases outside gene matches: 13. Germline CDR1 and CDR2: SGHRS and YFSETQ. The CDR3 protein is CASSNYGLSSGNTGELFF. DNA of the CDR3: TGCGCCAGCAGCAACTATGGTCTTTCTAGCGGGAACACCGGGGAGCTGTTTTTT. The full variable domain, its missing parts supplied by reference TRBV5-1 and TRBJ2-2, is KAGVTQTPRYLIKTRGQQVTLSCSPISGHRSVSWYQQTPGQGLQFLFEYFSETQRNKGNFPGRFSGRQFSNSRSEMNVSTLELGDSALYLCASSNYGLSSGNTGELFFGEGSRLTVL.

The chain recombines TRBV4-2 with TRBJ2-2, with D possibly TRBD2 on 6 matching bases. This CDR3 contains 17 residues. The V gene's germline CDR1 is LGHNA and CDR2 YNFKEQ. The V gene lost 0 bases and the J gene lost 0 bases, with 11 bases spanning the gap. The DNA of the CDR3 is TGTGCCAGCAGCCAAGAAATGGGAGGATCGAACACCGGGGAGCTGTTTTTT. Translation: CASSQEMGGSNTGELFF.

The V gene is TRBV9, the J gene TRBJ2-7, with 8 bases fitting TRBD2. Germline loops: CDR1 SGDLS, CDR2 YYNGEE. The CDR3 consists of 15 residues. The V segment lost 2 bases and the J segment 7 bases; nucleotides outside the gene matches: 11. CDR3 amino acids: CASSVGLVGLGEQYF. Written as DNA, the CDR3 is TGTGCCAGCAGCGTGGGACTAGTTGGGTTGGGGGAGCAGTACTTC.

This chain links TRBV7-9 with TRBJ2-7; 9 bases are shared with TRBD2. CDR3 length: 13 residues. Trimming took 4 bases from V and 7 from J; bases not matched to a gene: 5. Germline CDR1 and CDR2: SEHNR and FQNEAQ (reference sequence). The CDR3 here is CASSSLAGGEQYF. For the CDR3, the DNA is TGTGCCAGCAGCTCACTAGCGGGTGGGGAGCAGTACTTC.

The V call is TRBV30, the J call TRBJ1-2, with 8 bases identical to TRBD1. Per germline, CDR1 GTSNPN and CDR2 SVGIG (reference sequence). The CDR3 length is 14 residues. CDR3 bases: TGTGCTTCCGCCCAGGGACAGGACAACTATGGCTACACCTTC. Its protein product is CASAQGQDNYGYTF.

The chain uses TRBV30 and TRBJ1-5, with TRBD1 matching over 9 bases. Losses at the gene ends were 0 bases for V and 6 bases for J; bases not matched to a gene: 3. The CDR3 sequence is 14 residues long. CDR1 and CDR2 (germline): GTSNPN, SVGIG (reference sequence). The CDR3 nucleotides are TGTGCCTGGAGTGTCAGGACAGGGGTTCAGCCCCAGCATTTT. Its protein is CAWSVRTGVQPQHF.

The chain joins TRBV4-2 to TRBJ2-7, with TRBD2 matching over 8 bases. Losses at the gene ends were 0 bases for V and 2 bases for J; bases not matched to a gene: 9. Germline assignment: CDR1 LGHNA and CDR2 YNFKEQ. This CDR3 contains 17 residues. The CDR3 spells CASSQDASGRETYEQYF. CDR3 DNA sequence: TGTGCCAGCAGCCAAGACGCTTCCGGGAGGGAAACCTACGAGCAGTACTTC.

The chain joins TRBV9 to TRBJ2-1, with TRBD2 matching 10 bases. Germline V CDR1 and CDR2: SGDLS, YYNGEE. This CDR3 has 17 amino acids. After removal of 3 bases from V and 5 bases from J, the junction contained 11 bases not matched to a gene. CDR3 amino acids: CASSGGGGGLADNEQFF. The CDR3 DNA is TGTGCCAGCAGCGGAGGAGGAGGAGGACTAGCGGACAATGAGCAGTTCTTC.